This T cell receptor (beta chain) is drawn from a study of CD4 T cells in relation to SARS-CoV-2 and coronaviruses. CDR1 and CDR2 from the germline V gene are SEHNR and FQNEAQ (reference sequence). With 6 bases removed from V and 9 bases from J, the gap between germline ends came to 12 bases. CDR3 length: 12 amino acids. Remarks on this clone: Its specificity is not known.

Whole-study results and caveats: Crossreactive clones expanded significantly less to SARS-CoV-2 than monoreactive clones.

Clones were read by immunoSEQ multiplex PCR, and TCRdb kept only the in-frame ones, dropping some. This sample has around 25,000 clones; approximately 82% occur once, and the top ten carry 29%. CD4+ T cells from unexposed donors were obtained before the COVID-19 pandemic (2011-2018). After roughly 9 days of culture, CD4+ T cells were isolated. V gene TRBV7-9 combines with J gene TRBJ1-5; D is uncertain. The origin of this receptor is a human donor in good health. What was sequenced was CD4+ T cells from PBMCs, cultured in vitro. The CDR3 spells CASSLPEGPQHF. Written as DNA, the CDR3 is TGTGCCAGCAGTCTACCCGAGGGGCCCCAGCATTTT. The variable domain in full, with the rest retrieved from reference TRBV7-9 and TRBJ1-5, is DTGVSQNPRHKITKRGQNVTFRCDPISEHNRLYWYRQTLGQGPEFLTYFQNEAQLEKSRLLSDRFSAERPKGSFSTLEIQRTEQGDSAMYLCASSLPEGPQHFGDGTRLSIL.